This T cell receptor (beta chain) was identified during a study of graft-versus-host responses after intestinal transplantation. About the study: After anti-thymocyte globulin induction, recipients took tacrolimus and steroids for three to four years.

TCRdb keeps only in-frame clones here, not all; method: immunoSEQ multiplex PCR. The sample carries about 100,000 clones, roughly nine tenths recorded once. Study-wide points: Allografts carried high graft-versus-host to host-versus-graft clonal ratios in patients having graft-donor T cell macrochimerism. Recipient marrow contained GvH clones, some of which appeared first in ileum or blood.

The ends were cut back, 1 base at V and 3 bases at J, with 7 bases in the middle. This CDR3 is built from 13 residues. Germline loops: CDR1 GTSNPN, CDR2 SVGIG (reference sequence). A remark on this clone: The antigen remains undetermined.

The chain couples TRBV30 to TRBJ1-5; D is perhaps TRBD1 (5 bases). The TCR sequence derives from a human donor who was the organ donor for an intestinal transplant. Sample: unstimulated CD4+ T cells sorted from spleen or lymph node cells, taken before transplant. The CDR3 nucleotides are TGTGCCTGGAGTGGACAGCCCAATCAGCCCCAGCATTTT. It is translated as CAWSGQPNQPQHF.